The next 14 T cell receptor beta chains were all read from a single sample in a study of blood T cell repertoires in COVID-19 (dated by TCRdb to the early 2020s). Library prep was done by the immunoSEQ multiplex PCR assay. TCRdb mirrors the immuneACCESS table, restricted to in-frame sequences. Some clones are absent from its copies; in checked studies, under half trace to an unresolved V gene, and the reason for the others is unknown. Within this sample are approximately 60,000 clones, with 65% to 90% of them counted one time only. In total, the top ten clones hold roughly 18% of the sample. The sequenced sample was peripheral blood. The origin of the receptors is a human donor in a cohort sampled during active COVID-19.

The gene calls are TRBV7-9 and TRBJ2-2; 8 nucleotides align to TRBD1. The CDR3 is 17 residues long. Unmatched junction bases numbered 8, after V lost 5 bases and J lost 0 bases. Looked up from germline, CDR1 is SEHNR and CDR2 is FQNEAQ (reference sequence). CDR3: CASSPPPGQANTGELFF. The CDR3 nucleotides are TGTGCCAGCAGCCCCCCCCCGGGACAGGCGAACACCGGGGAGCTGTTTTTT.

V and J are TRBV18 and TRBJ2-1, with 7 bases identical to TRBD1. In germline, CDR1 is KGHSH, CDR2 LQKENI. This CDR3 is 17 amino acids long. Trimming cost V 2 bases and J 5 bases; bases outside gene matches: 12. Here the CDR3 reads CASSPTRQGILHNEQFF. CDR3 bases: TGTGCCAGCTCACCAACGCGACAGGGAATTTTACACAATGAGCAGTTCTTC.

The CDR3 DNA follows: TGTGCCAGCAGCTTAGGACAGAACCCTAACTATGGCTACACCTTC. This translates into CASSLGQNPNYGYTF. V and J are TRBV7-9 and TRBJ1-2, with D tentatively TRBD1 (5 bases). Trimming pared 1 base from V and 0 bases from J, leaving 9 bases between. CDR3 length: 15 amino acids. Germline V gene data show CDR1 as SEHNR and CDR2 as FQNEAQ (reference sequence).

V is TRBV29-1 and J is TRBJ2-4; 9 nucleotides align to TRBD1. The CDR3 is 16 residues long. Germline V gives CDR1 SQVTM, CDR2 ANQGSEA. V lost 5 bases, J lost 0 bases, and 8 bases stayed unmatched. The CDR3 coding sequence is TGCAGCGTTCTCCCGGGACAGGGAATAGCCAAAAACATTCAGTACTTC. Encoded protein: CSVLPGQGIAKNIQYF.

The CDR3 nucleotides read TGTGCCAGCAGCTTGGCGACCCTGGGCGGGTACAATGAGCAGTTCTTC. This codes for CASSLATLGGYNEQFF. The chain recombines TRBV5-8 with TRBJ2-1, with D perhaps matching TRBD2 (5 bases). V was pared by 0 bases and J by 4 bases, with 14 bases between. Germline CDR1 is SGHTS and CDR2 is YDEGEE. This CDR3 has 16 amino acids. The whole variable domain, remainder taken from reference TRBV5-8 and TRBJ2-1, is EAGVTQSPTHLIKTRGQQATLRCSPISGHTSVYWYQQALGLGLQFLLWYDEGEERNRGNFPPRFSGRQFPNYSSELNVNALELEDSALYLCASSLATLGGYNEQFFGPGTRLTVL.

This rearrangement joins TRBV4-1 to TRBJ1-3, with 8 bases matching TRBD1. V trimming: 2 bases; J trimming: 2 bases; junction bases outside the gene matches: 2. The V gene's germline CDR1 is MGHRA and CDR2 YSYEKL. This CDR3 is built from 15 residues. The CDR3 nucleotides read TGCGCCAGCAGCCAAAGGACAGGGACTGGAAACACCATATATTTT. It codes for CASSQRTGTGNTIYF.

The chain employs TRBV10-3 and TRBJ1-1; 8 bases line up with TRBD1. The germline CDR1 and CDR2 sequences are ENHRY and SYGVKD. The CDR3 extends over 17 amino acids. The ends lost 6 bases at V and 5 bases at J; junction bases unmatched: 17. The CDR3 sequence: CAISYGPGGSVGTEAFF. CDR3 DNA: TGTGCCATCAGCTACGGGCCAGGGGGCTCGGTAGGGACTGAAGCTTTCTTT.

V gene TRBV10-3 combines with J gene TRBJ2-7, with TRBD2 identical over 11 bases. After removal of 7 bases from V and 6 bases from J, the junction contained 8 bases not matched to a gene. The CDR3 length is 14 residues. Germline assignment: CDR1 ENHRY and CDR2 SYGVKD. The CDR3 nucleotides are TGTGCCATCAAACCGGGACTAGCGGCCCTCGAGCAGTACTTC. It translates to CAIKPGLAALEQYF.

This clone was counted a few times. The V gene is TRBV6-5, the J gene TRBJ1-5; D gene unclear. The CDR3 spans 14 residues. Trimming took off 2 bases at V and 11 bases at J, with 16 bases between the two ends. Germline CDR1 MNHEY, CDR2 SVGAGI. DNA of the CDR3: TGTGCCAGCAGTTACACGGACGACCGGGGAGCCCAGCATTTT. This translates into CASSYTDDRGAQHF.

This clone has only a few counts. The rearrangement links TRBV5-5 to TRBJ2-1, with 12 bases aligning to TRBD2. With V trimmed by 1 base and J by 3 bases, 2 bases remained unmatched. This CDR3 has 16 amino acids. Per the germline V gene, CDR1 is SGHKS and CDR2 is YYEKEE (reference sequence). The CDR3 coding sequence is TGTGCCAGCAGCTTGACTAGCGGGGGGTACTACAATGAGCAGTTCTTC. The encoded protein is CASSLTSGGYYNEQFF.

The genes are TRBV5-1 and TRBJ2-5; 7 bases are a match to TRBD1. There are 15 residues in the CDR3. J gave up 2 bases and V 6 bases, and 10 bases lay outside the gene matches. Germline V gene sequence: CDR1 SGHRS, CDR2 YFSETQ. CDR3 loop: CASTLQGTAQETQYF. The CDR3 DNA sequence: TGCGCCAGCACCCTCCAGGGGACAGCTCAAGAGACCCAGTACTTC.

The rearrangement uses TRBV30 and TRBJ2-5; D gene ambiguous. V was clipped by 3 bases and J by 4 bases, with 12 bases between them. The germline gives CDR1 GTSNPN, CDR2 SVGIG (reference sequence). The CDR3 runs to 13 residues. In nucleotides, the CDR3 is TGTGCCTGGAGGTCCGGGTTAGGAGAGACCCAGTACTTC. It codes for CAWRSGLGETQYF. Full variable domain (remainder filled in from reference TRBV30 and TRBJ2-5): SQTIHQWPATLVQPVGSPLSLECTVEGTSNPNLYWYRQAAGRGLQLLFYSVGIGQISSEVPQNLSASRPQDRQFILSSKKLLLSDSGFYLCAWRSGLGETQYFGPGTRLLVL.

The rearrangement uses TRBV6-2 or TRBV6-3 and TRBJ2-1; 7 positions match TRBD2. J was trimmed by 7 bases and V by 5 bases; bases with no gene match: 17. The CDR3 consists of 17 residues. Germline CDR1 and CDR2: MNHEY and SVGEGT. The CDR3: CASSQGASGAGGNEQFF. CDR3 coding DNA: TGTGCCAGCAGTCAAGGGGCTAGCGGCGCTGGCGGGAATGAGCAGTTCTTC.

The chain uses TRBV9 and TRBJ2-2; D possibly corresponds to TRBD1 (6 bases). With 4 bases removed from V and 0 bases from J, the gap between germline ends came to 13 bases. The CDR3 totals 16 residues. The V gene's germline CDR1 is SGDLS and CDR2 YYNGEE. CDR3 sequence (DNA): TGTGCCAGCAGCTTGAGACAGGCCCCGAACACCGGGGAGCTGTTTTTT. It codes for CASSLRQAPNTGELFF.